This T cell receptor (beta chain) was captured in a study of T-cell memory formation after mild COVID-19. General study results and limits: A second wave expanding day 15 to 37 was CD4+-biased; contracting clones were balanced. Among CD4+ contracting clones, most were CM and EM, and CD8+ ones EMRA. Memory sampled before infection contained some responding clones, suggesting cross-reactive memory joined.

TCRalpha and TCRbeta libraries used 5'RACE with constant-segment primers and UMIs. TCRdb re-analysed the 5' RACE reads in MiXCR, keeping a single row per CDR3 protein. The sample holds hundreds of thousands of distinct CDR3 sequences, approximately 19% seen once. This clonotype was seen a handful of times. Its target is not known. CDR3 length: 13 amino acids. V was pared by 6 bases and J by 4 bases, with 3 bases of the junction left unmatched. This receptor was taken from a young man who had mild COVID-19 (a few samples of this study predate the infection). Cell type and time point are not known. The specimen sequenced was PBMCs or a T cell subset sorted from them (not recorded which). This sequence joins TRBV12-3 or TRBV12-4 and TRBJ1-5; 7 nucleotides align to TRBD1. CDR3 sequence: CASRSGQNQPQHF. The CDR3 nucleotides read TGTGCCAGCAGGTCGGGACAGAATCAGCCCCAGCATTTT.